This T cell receptor beta chain emerged from a study of T cells in Graves' hyperthyroidism and ophthalmopathy. Across 18 months, stable Graves' hyperthyroidism was marked by no progression to ophthalmopathy. Patients showing uncontrolled infection, other autoimmune disease, pregnancy or lactation were ineligible. On the basis of clinical symptoms, serum thyroxine and TRAb, thyroid ultrasound and orbital computed tomography, diagnoses were made. Germline loops: CDR1 LNHDA, CDR2 SQIVND (reference sequence). Trimming stripped 1 base from V and 4 bases from J, with 3 bases between. The CDR3 is 12 amino acids. TCR beta CDR3 regions were amplified from RNA transcripts. An initial round of RT-PCR targeting the TCR CDR3 relied on the HTBI primer set. TCRdb processed the multiplex PCR reads anew with MiXCR; each CDR3 protein has one entry. The table records about 210,000 distinct CDR3 sequences, roughly 15% of them present only once.

The sequence was obtained from a man between 45 and 60 years old with Graves' hyperthyroidism. V gene TRBV19 combines with J gene TRBJ2-3; D gene uncertain. The specimen was blood. CDR3 sequence reads: CASSIGPDTQYF. Written as DNA, the CDR3 is TGTGCCAGTAGTATAGGTCCAGATACGCAGTATTTT.